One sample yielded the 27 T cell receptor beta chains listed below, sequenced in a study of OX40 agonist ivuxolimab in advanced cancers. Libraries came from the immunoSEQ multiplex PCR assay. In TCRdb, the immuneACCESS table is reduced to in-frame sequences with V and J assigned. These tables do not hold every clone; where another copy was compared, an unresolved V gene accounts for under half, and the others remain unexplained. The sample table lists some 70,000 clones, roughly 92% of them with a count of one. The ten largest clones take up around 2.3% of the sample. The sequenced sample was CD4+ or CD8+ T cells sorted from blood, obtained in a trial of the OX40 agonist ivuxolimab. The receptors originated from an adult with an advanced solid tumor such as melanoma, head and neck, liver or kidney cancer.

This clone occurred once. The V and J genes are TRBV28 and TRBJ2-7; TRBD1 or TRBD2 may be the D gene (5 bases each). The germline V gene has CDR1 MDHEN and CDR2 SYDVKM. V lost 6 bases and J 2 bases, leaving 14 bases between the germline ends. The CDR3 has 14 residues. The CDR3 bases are TGTGCCAGCAGGGTTGGGACCTCAACCTACGAGCAGTACTTC. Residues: CASRVGTSTYEQYF.

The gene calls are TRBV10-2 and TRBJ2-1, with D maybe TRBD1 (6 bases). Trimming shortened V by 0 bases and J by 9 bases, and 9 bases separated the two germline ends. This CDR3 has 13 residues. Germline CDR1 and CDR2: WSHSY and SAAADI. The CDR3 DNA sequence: TGCGCCAGCAGTGAGTCGGGGGCAACTGAGCAGTTCTTC. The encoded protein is CASSESGATEQFF.

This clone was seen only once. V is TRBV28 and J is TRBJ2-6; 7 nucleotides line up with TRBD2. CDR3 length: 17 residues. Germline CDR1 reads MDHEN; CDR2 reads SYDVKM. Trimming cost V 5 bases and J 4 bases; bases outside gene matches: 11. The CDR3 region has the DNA TGTGCCAGCAGTCCGCCCGGGGACGGGAGGGGGGCCAACGTCCTGACTTTC. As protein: CASSPPGDGRGANVLTF. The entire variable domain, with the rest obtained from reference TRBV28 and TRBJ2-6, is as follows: DVKVTQSSRYLVKRTGEKVFLECVQDMDHENMFWYRQDPGLGLRLIYFSYDVKMKEKGDIPEGYSVSREKKERFSLILESASTNQTSMYLCASSPPGDGRGANVLTFGAGSRLTVL.

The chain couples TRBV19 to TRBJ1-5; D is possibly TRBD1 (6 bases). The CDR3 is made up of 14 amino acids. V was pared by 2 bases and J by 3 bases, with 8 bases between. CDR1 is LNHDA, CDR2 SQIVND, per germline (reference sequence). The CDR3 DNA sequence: TGTGCCAGTAGTATACAGGGGACCAATCAGCCCCAGCATTTT. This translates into CASSIQGTNQPQHF.

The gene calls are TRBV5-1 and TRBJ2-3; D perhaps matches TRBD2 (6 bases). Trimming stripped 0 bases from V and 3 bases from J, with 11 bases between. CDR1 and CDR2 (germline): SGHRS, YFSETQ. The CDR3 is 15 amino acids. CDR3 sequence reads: CASSLGSGLTDTQYF. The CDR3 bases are TGCGCCAGCAGCTTGGGGTCCGGACTAACAGATACGCAGTATTTT.

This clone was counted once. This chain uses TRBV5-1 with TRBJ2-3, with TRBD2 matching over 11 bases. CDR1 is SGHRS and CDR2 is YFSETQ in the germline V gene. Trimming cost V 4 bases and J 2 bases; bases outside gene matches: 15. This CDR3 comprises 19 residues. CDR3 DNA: TGCGCCAGCAGCCGTGGACTGGTAGCGGGAGGGCTTAACACAGATACGCAGTATTTT. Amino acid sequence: CASSRGLVAGGLNTDTQYF.

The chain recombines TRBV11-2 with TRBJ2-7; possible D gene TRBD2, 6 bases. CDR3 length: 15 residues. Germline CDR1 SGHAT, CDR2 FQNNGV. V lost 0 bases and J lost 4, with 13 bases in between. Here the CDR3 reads CASSLEGGMVYEQYF. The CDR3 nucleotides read TGTGCCAGCAGCTTAGAAGGCGGGATGGTTTACGAGCAGTACTTC.

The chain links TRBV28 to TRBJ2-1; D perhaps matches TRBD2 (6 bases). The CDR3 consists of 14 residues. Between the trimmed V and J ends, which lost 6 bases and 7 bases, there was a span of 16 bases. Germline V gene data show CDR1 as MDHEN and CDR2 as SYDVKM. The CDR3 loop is CASRIGRERNEQFF. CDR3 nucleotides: TGTGCCAGCAGAATTGGACGGGAGAGGAATGAGCAGTTCTTC.

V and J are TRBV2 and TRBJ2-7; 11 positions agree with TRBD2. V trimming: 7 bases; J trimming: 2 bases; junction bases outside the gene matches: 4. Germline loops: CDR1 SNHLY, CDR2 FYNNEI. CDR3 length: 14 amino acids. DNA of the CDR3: TGTGCCAGCAAGGGACTAGCGGTGGCCTACGAGCAGTACTTC. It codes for CASKGLAVAYEQYF.

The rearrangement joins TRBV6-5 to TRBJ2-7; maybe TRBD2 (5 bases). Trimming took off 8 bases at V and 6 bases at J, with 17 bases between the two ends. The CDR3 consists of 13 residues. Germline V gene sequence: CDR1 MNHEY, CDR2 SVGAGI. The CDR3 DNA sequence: TGTGCCAGCCGCCCCGTGAGTGCGGGCGAGCAGTACTTC. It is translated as CASRPVSAGEQYF.

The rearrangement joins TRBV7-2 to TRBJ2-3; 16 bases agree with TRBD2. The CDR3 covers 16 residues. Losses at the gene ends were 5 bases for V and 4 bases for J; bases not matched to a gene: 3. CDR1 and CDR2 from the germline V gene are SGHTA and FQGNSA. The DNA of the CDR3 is TGTGCCAGCAGCCGGGGACTAGCGGGAGGGTCAGATACGCAGTATTTT. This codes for CASSRGLAGGSDTQYF.

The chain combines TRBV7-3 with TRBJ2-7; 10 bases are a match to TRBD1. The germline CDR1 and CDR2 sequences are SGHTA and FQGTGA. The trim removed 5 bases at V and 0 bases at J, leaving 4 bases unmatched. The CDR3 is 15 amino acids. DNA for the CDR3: TGTGCCAGCAGCATCGACAGGGGGCCCTCCTACGAGCAGTACTTC. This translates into CASSIDRGPSYEQYF.

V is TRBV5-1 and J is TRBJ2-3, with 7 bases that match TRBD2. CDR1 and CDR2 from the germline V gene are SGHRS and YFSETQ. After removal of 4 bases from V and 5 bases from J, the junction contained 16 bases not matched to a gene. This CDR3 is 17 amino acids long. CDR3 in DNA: TGCGCCAGCAGCCCCACCCTAGCGGCCCGCAGTCTAGATACGCAGTATTTT. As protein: CASSPTLAARSLDTQYF.

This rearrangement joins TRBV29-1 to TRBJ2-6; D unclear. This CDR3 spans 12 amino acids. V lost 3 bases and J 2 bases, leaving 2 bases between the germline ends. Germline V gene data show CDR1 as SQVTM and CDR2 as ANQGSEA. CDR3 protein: CSVEAGANVLTF. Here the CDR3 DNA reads TGCAGCGTTGAGGCTGGGGCCAACGTCCTGACTTTC.

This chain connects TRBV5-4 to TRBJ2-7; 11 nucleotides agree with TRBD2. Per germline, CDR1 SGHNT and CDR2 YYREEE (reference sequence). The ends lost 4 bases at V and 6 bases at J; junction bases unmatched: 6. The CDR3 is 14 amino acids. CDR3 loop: CASSAGLAEGEQYF. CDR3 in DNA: TGTGCCAGCAGCGCGGGACTAGCGGAGGGCGAGCAGTACTTC.

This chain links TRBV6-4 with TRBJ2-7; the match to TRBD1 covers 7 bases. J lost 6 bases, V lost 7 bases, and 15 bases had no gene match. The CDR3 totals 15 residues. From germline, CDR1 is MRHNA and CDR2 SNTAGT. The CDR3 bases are TGTGCCAGCACTCAAACAGGGGAGCCGTCCGTCGAGCAGTACTTC. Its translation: CASTQTGEPSVEQYF.

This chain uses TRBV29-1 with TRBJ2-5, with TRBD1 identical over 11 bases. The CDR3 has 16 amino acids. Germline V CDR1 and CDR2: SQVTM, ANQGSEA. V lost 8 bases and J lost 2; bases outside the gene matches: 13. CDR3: CSTTPGTGGGQETQYF. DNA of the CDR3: TGCAGCACCACCCCCGGGACAGGGGGAGGGCAAGAGACCCAGTACTTC. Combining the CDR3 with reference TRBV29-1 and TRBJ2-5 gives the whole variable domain SAVISQKPSRDICQRGTSLTIQCQVDSQVTMMFWYRQQPGQSLTLIATANQGSEATYESGFVIDKFPISRPNLTFSTLTVSNMSPEDSSIYLCSTTPGTGGGQETQYFGPGTRLLVL.

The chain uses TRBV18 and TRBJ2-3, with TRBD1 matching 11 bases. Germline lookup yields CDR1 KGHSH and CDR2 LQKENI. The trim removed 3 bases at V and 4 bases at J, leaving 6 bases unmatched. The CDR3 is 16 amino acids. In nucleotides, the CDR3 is TGTGCCAGCTCACCCCGGTGGACAGGGGGCGCAGATACGCAGTATTTT. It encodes CASSPRWTGGADTQYF.

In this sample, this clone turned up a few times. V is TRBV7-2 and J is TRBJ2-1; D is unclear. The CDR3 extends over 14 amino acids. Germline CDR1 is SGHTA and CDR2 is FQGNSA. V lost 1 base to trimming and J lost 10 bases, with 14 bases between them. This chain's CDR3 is CASSLVAPDREQFF. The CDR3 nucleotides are TGTGCCAGCAGCTTAGTCGCCCCGGATCGGGAGCAGTTCTTC. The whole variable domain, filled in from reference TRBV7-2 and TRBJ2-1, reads GAGVSQSPSNKVTEKGKDVELRCDPISGHTALYWYRQSLGQGLEFLIYFQGNSAPDKSGLPSDRFSAERTGGSVSTLTIQRTQQEDSAVYLCASSLVAPDREQFFGPGTRLTVL.

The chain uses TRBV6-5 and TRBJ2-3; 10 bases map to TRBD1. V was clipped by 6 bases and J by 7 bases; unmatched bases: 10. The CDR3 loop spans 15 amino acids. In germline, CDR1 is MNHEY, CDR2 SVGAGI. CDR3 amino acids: CASSRPTGGSYTQYF. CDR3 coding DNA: TGTGCCAGCAGCCGGCCGACAGGGGGCTCGTATACGCAGTATTTT.

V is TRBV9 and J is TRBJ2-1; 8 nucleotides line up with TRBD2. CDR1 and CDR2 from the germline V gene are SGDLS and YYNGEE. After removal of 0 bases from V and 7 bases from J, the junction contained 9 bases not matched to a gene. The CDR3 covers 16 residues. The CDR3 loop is CASSVVPTGGPNEQFF. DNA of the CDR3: TGTGCCAGCAGCGTAGTTCCAACGGGGGGGCCGAATGAGCAGTTCTTC. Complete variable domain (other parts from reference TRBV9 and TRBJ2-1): DSGVTQTPKHLITATGQRVTLRCSPRSGDLSVYWYQQSLDQGLQFLIQYYNGEERAKGNILERFSAQQFPDLHSELNLSSLELGDSALYFCASSVVPTGGPNEQFFGPGTRLTVL.

The CDR3 DNA sequence: TGTGCCAGCGGTTCAGGGATTAATTCACCCCTCCACTTT. This encodes CASGSGINSPLHF. The rearrangement uses TRBV2 and TRBJ1-6; the D gene is possibly TRBD1 (5 bases). CDR1 SNHLY and CDR2 FYNNEI come from the germline V gene. The length of the CDR3 is 13 residues. The V end was cut by 8 bases, the J end by 6 bases, with 11 bases between.

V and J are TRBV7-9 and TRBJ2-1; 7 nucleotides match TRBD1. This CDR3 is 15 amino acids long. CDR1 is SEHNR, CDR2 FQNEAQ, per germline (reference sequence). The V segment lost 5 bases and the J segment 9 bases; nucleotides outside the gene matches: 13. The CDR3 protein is CASSKGASATGEQFF. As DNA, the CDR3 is TGTGCCAGCAGCAAGGGGGCGTCCGCAACCGGTGAGCAGTTCTTC.

CDR3 sequence: CASSLGGLLNTEAFF. The DNA of the CDR3 is TGTGCCAGCAGCTTGGGGGGACTGCTGAACACTGAAGCTTTCTTT. This chain links TRBV5-4 with TRBJ1-1; weak D call: TRBD1 (5 bases). Germline CDR1 is SGHNT and CDR2 is YYREEE (reference sequence). Trimming removed 0 bases at V and 0 bases at J, with 9 bases between. The CDR3 loop spans 15 amino acids.

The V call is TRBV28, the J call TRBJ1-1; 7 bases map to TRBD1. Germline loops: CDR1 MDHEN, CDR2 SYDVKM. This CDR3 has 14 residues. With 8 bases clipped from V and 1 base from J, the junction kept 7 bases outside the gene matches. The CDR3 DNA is TGTGCCAGCCAAGCCGGGACAGCGAACACTGAAGCTTTCTTT. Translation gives CASQAGTANTEAFF.

As DNA, the CDR3 is TGTGCCACCGATATAGGAGGGGGGCCGGGCTATGGCTACACCTTC. The encoded protein is CATDIGGGPGYGYTF. This rearrangement joins TRBV15 to TRBJ1-2; possible D gene TRBD1, 6 bases. Germline CDR1 LNHNV, CDR2 YYDKDF (reference sequence). The CDR3 contains 15 residues. Trimming took off 8 bases at V and 4 bases at J, with 20 bases between the two ends.

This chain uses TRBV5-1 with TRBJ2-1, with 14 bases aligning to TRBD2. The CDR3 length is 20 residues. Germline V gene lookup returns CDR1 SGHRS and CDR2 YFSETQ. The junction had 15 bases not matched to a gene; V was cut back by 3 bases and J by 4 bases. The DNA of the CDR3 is TGCGCCAGCAGCTCGGCCGGGACTAGCGGGAGAAGGCGCCTTTACAATGAGCAGTTCTTC. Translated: CASSSAGTSGRRRLYNEQFF.